These 2 T cell receptor beta chains originate from one sample sequenced in a study of blood T cell repertoires in COVID-19. TCRdb's copy holds only in-frame clones and misses some; the assay was immunoSEQ multiplex PCR. The sample records fewer than 200,000 clones, approximately 88% being singletons. Material for sequencing was PBMCs or T cells enriched from blood (not recorded which). The receptors originated from a woman aged 18-30 years who had recovered from COVID-19.

CDR3 region: CSASGEVGYEQYF. In nucleotides, the CDR3 is TGCAGTGCTAGTGGGGAGGTCGGTTACGAGCAGTACTTC. V gene TRBV20-1 combines with J gene TRBJ2-7; D might be TRBD2 (6 bases). The ends were cut back, 3 bases at V and 4 bases at J, with 13 bases in the middle. The CDR3 is 13 residues long. Germline V CDR1 and CDR2: DFQATT, SNEGSKA (reference sequence).

This chain uses TRBV15 with TRBJ2-7; 8 bases line up with TRBD2. Germline values: CDR1 LNHNV, CDR2 YYDKDF (reference sequence). CDR3 length equals 15 residues. With V trimmed by 5 bases and J by 1 base, 7 bases remained unmatched. The CDR3 sequence: CATSRLAGASYEQYF. CDR3 DNA sequence: TGTGCCACCAGCCGTCTAGCGGGCGCTTCCTACGAGCAGTACTTC.